This entry lists 28 T cell receptor beta chains sequenced from one sample in a study of radiation and T cells in renal cell carcinoma. Noted time point: blood 2 weeks post-SBRT. Treatment specified: 15 Gy SBRT to primary tumor, nephrectomy 4 weeks later. TCRdb's table, derived via immunoSEQ multiplex PCR, lists solely in-frame clones and lacks some. The table has 150,000 to 160,000 clones, roughly 90% seen once. The input for sequencing was blood, taken from a patient whose treatment included radiotherapy and nephrectomy. These receptors all come from a woman between 50 and 59 years old with renal cell carcinoma.

Notes on this clone: One junction end does not reproduce the germline sequence, and a read error may be involved. The V gene is TRBV7-7, the J gene TRBJ2-3; TRBD1 matches at 8 bases. Germline V lookup: CDR1 SSHAT, CDR2 FNYEAQ (reference sequence). CDR3 length equals 15 residues. DNA of the CDR3: TGTGCTAGCAGCCCAGCCACAGGGGGGACAGATACGCAGTATTTT. Protein product: CASSPATGGTDTQYF.

This clone was observed a single time. The rearrangement uses TRBV5-1 and TRBJ1-3; the D is unclear. V was clipped by 2 bases and J by 0 bases, with 6 bases between them. The germline gives CDR1 SGHRS, CDR2 YFSETQ. This CDR3 contains 14 residues. As DNA, the CDR3 is TGCGCCAGCAGCTTCGCAGACTCTGGAAACACCATATATTTT. Encoded protein: CASSFADSGNTIYF.

The rearrangement links TRBV7-2 to TRBJ2-6; TRBD2 is a possible D gene (6 bases). The CDR3 totals 16 residues. From germline, CDR1 is SGHTA and CDR2 FQGNSA. V shed 1 base and J shed 4 bases, with 11 bases lying between them. CDR3 bases: TGTGCCAGCAGCTTAGTGGCGGGATCGGGGGCCAACGTCCTGACTTTC. Amino acid sequence: CASSLVAGSGANVLTF.

The CDR3 DNA reads TGTGCCAGCAGCCCGGGGACAGGGGAGTTTGGGAACACTGAAGCTTTCTTT. This translates into CASSPGTGEFGNTEAFF. This sequence joins TRBV27 and TRBJ1-1; 10 bases are shared with TRBD1. Trimming cost V 6 bases and J 1 base; bases outside gene matches: 11. This CDR3 has 17 amino acids. CDR1 is MNHEY, CDR2 SMNVEV, per germline (reference sequence).

The DNA of the CDR3 is TGTGCCAGCAGCGTTAGGACCCACGGGTCAGAGACCCAGTACTTC. It translates to CASSVRTHGSETQYF. The V call is TRBV9, the J call TRBJ2-5; D is ambiguous. CDR3 length: 15 residues. Germline CDR1 and CDR2: SGDLS and YYNGEE. V was clipped by 2 bases and J by 4 bases, with 15 bases between them.

In its sample, this clone was seen a few times. CDR3 DNA: TGTGCCAGCAAAAGGGGGACAGGGTGGAATGGGTTGAGCAATCAGCCCCAGCATTTT. Amino acids: CASKRGTGWNGLSNQPQHF. The chain uses TRBV21-1 and TRBJ1-5; the table's D call, TRBD1, has no DNA check behind it. TRBV21-1 is reported as a pseudogene. There are 19 residues in the CDR3.

The chain is built from TRBV12-5 and TRBJ2-3; D is tentatively TRBD1 or TRBD2 (6 bases each). This CDR3 region has 16 residues. V was trimmed by 5 bases and J by 0 bases, leaving 15 bases between them. Germline CDR1 reads LGHNT; CDR2 reads FRNRAP. The CDR3, as DNA: TGTGCTAGTGGTCGCTCGTTGGGGGGCAGCACAGATACGCAGTATTTT. Encoded protein: CASGRSLGGSTDTQYF.

V usage is TRBV4-1 and J usage is TRBJ2-7; 10 nucleotides line up with TRBD1. The V segment lost 3 bases and the J segment 7 bases; nucleotides outside the gene matches: 6. The germline CDR1 and CDR2 sequences are MGHRA and YSYEKL. The CDR3 extends over 14 amino acids. The CDR3 here is CASSQGQGYGEQYF. The CDR3 DNA follows: TGCGCCAGCAGCCAGGGACAGGGGTATGGGGAGCAGTACTTC.

This chain uses TRBV18 with TRBJ1-5; perhaps TRBD1 as D (6 bases). V was shortened by 2 bases and J by 3 bases, with 14 bases between the two germline ends. Looked up from germline, CDR1 is KGHSH and CDR2 is LQKENI. This CDR3 comprises 16 residues. The CDR3 DNA is TGTGCCAGCTCACCAGCTCCCGGACAGAACAATCAGCCCCAGCATTTT. It codes for CASSPAPGQNNQPQHF.

CDR3 sequence: CAISDRAGGNEQFF. The CDR3 region has the DNA TGTGCCATCAGTGACCGGGCGGGGGGCAATGAGCAGTTCTTC. This chain uses TRBV10-3 with TRBJ2-1; 8 nucleotides agree with TRBD2. Germline V gene data show CDR1 as ENHRY and CDR2 as SYGVKD. CDR3 length equals 14 residues. V lost 3 bases to trimming and J lost 6 bases; unmatched junction nucleotides: 4.

The rearrangement uses TRBV6-1 and TRBJ2-1; D is unclear. Germline assignment: CDR1 MNHNS and CDR2 SASEGT. The V end lost 1 base, the J end lost 0 bases, and 7 bases lay between the germline ends. The CDR3 runs to 15 residues. CDR3 nucleotides: TGTGCCAGCAGTGAAGGTCGGATCTCCTACAATGAGCAGTTCTTC. It is translated as CASSEGRISYNEQFF.

The rearrangement joins TRBV5-1 to TRBJ2-3, with D uncertain. V was trimmed by 4 bases and J by 6 bases, leaving 21 bases between them. The CDR3 totals 16 residues. Germline V gene lookup returns CDR1 SGHRS and CDR2 YFSETQ. CDR3 region: CASSGTRTAEADTQYF. CDR3 DNA sequence: TGCGCCAGCAGCGGAACCAGGACGGCCGAGGCGGATACGCAGTATTTT. Full variable domain (remainder filled in from reference TRBV5-1 and TRBJ2-3): KAGVTQTPRYLIKTRGQQVTLSCSPISGHRSVSWYQQTPGQGLQFLFEYFSETQRNKGNFPGRFSGRQFSNSRSEMNVSTLELGDSALYLCASSGTRTAEADTQYFGPGTRLTVL.

The chain links TRBV5-4 to TRBJ1-2, with TRBD1 as a possible D gene (6 bases). CDR1 is SGHNT and CDR2 is YYREEE in the germline V gene (reference sequence). V was clipped by 1 base and J by 4 bases, with 11 bases between them. The CDR3 totals 14 residues. Here the CDR3 reads CASSLKDSLYGYTF. The CDR3 DNA reads as TGTGCCAGCAGCTTGAAGGACAGCCTCTATGGCTACACCTTC.

The count of this clone is one. This chain joins TRBV5-1 and TRBJ2-2; D is ambiguous. The germline V gene encodes CDR1 SGHRS and CDR2 YFSETQ. The CDR3 is 13 amino acids. Deletions cut 2 bases from V and 10 bases from J, with 12 bases between. The CDR3 DNA follows: TGCGCCAGCAGCTTCGACGGCCGTGTGGAGCTGTTTTTT. Translation: CASSFDGRVELFF.

The chain employs TRBV6-1 and TRBJ1-2; D gene ambiguous. The germline V gene encodes CDR1 MNHNS and CDR2 SASEGT. CDR3 length equals 14 residues. V dropped 1 base and J dropped 7 bases, with 13 bases sitting between them. The CDR3 sequence: CASSEVLTHPGYTF. CDR3 nucleotide sequence: TGTGCCAGCAGTGAAGTCCTTACCCACCCTGGCTACACCTTC.

The rearrangement uses TRBV9 and TRBJ2-3, with D possibly matching TRBD2 (6 bases). Germline V gives CDR1 SGDLS, CDR2 YYNGEE. The CDR3 sequence is 14 residues long. The germline V and J ends were trimmed by 3 bases and 3 bases, with 11 bases remaining between them. The CDR3 coding sequence is TGTGCCAGCAGCGAAAGGAGGGCGACAGATACGCAGTATTTT. Its translation: CASSERRATDTQYF.

V gene TRBV6-5 combines with J gene TRBJ2-5, with 9 bases lining up with TRBD1. The ends lost 11 bases at V and 3 bases at J; junction bases unmatched: 1. Germline loops: CDR1 MNHEY, CDR2 SVGAGI. The CDR3 contains 11 residues. The CDR3 nucleotides are TGTGCCCGGGACAGGGAAGAGACCCAGTACTTC. It encodes CARDREETQYF.

This chain links TRBV10-3 with TRBJ2-3; D may be TRBD1 or TRBD2 (6 bases each). Germline CDR1 reads ENHRY; CDR2 reads SYGVKD. Deletions cut 3 bases from V and 3 bases from J, with 13 bases between. The CDR3 runs 15 residues. Written as DNA, the CDR3 is TGTGCCATCAGTGACCAAGGGGGGAAAACAGATACGCAGTATTTT. Residues: CAISDQGGKTDTQYF.

This CDR3 reads CASSVGPAEAFF. CDR3 sequence (DNA): TGTGCCAGCAGCGTCGGACCCGCTGAAGCTTTCTTT. The chain couples TRBV6-1 to TRBJ1-1; D is ambiguous. V was shortened by 6 bases and J by 6 bases, with 11 bases between the two germline ends. The CDR3 length is 12 residues. The V gene's germline CDR1 is MNHNS and CDR2 SASEGT.

The chain links TRBV9 to TRBJ2-1; D uncertain. The CDR3 covers 16 residues. The germline V and J ends were trimmed by 0 bases and 12 bases, with 22 bases remaining between them. CDR1 is SGDLS and CDR2 is YYNGEE in the germline V gene. The CDR3 spells CASSVASPRGRHTQFF. The CDR3 DNA reads TGTGCCAGCAGCGTAGCATCTCCCAGAGGCCGCCATACGCAGTTCTTC.

The chain is built from TRBV2 and TRBJ2-1; D gene unclear. CDR3 length: 14 amino acids. V was pared by 11 bases and J by 2 bases, with 16 bases between. Germline V gives CDR1 SNHLY, CDR2 FYNNEI. The CDR3 DNA is TGTGCCGACACGGACGGAGTAACCTACAATGAGCAGTTCTTC. It specifies CADTDGVTYNEQFF.

The V and J genes are TRBV5-7 and TRBJ1-1, with a weak D call TRBD1 (5 bases). TRBV5-7 belongs to the ORF category, with a function that is uncertain. The ends were cut back, 4 bases at V and 0 bases at J, with 16 bases in the middle. The CDR3 runs 16 residues. The CDR3 DNA follows: TGTGCCAGCAGCCCTTCCTCGACAGAAGTGAACACTGAAGCTTTCTTT. As protein: CASSPSSTEVNTEAFF.

The chain employs TRBV12-5 and TRBJ1-6; D gene unclear. Germline V gene sequence: CDR1 LGHNT, CDR2 FRNRAP. This CDR3 spans 13 amino acids. Trimming took off 1 base at V and 10 bases at J, with 8 bases between the two ends. The CDR3 coding sequence is TGTGCTAGTGGTTTGGAAGCGCGGTCACCCCTCCACTTT. As protein: CASGLEARSPLHF.

The rearrangement joins TRBV10-3 to TRBJ1-5; D remains unclear. This CDR3 has 14 residues. V dropped 0 bases and J dropped 3 bases, with 6 bases sitting between them. Germline CDR1 and CDR2: ENHRY and SYGVKD. The CDR3 protein is CAISESQINQPQHF. CDR3 nucleotides: TGTGCCATCAGTGAGTCACAGATCAATCAGCCCCAGCATTTT.

The chain recombines TRBV18 with TRBJ1-2, with TRBD1 matching over 12 bases. The CDR3 has 17 amino acids. Germline CDR1 and CDR2: KGHSH and LQKENI. Unmatched junction bases numbered 14, after V lost 5 bases and J lost 7 bases. DNA of the CDR3: TGTGCCAGCTCAGGGACAGGGGGCGCGATGAGGATTCTTGGCTACACCTTC. Translation gives CASSGTGGAMRILGYTF. Based on the CDR3 plus reference TRBV18 and TRBJ1-2, the full variable domain is NAGVMQNPRHLVRRRGQEARLRCSPMKGHSHVYWYRQLPEEGLKFMVYLQKENIIDESGMPKERFSAEFPKEGPSILRIQQVVRGDSAAYFCASSGTGGAMRILGYTFGSGTRLTVV.

The chain combines TRBV19 with TRBJ1-3, with D perhaps TRBD1 (6 bases). CDR1 and CDR2 from the germline V gene are LNHDA and SQIVND (reference sequence). The V gene lost 4 bases and the J gene lost 2 bases, with 15 bases spanning the gap. This CDR3 has 16 residues. The CDR3 nucleotides are TGTGCCAGTAGTAGGGGGCACCCGGCCACTGGAAACACCATATATTTT. This sequence encodes CASSRGHPATGNTIYF.

The chain is built from TRBV15 and TRBJ2-3; D call uncertain. Germline CDR1 LNHNV, CDR2 YYDKDF (reference sequence). The CDR3 covers 14 residues. The V gene lost 4 bases and the J gene lost 1 base, with 9 bases spanning the gap. CDR3 DNA sequence: TGTGCCACCAGCACCCTTGTAGGCACAGATACGCAGTATTTT. Translated, it gives CATSTLVGTDTQYF.

This clone was recorded a few times. The chain couples TRBV21-1 to TRBJ1-1; the table's D gene call, TRBD1, was not cross checked with the DNA. TRBV21-1 constitutes a pseudogene. CDR3 size: 12 residues. This CDR3 reads CATGQPNTEAFF. Written as DNA, the CDR3 is TGTGCCACGGGACAGCCGAACACTGAAGCTTTCTTT.